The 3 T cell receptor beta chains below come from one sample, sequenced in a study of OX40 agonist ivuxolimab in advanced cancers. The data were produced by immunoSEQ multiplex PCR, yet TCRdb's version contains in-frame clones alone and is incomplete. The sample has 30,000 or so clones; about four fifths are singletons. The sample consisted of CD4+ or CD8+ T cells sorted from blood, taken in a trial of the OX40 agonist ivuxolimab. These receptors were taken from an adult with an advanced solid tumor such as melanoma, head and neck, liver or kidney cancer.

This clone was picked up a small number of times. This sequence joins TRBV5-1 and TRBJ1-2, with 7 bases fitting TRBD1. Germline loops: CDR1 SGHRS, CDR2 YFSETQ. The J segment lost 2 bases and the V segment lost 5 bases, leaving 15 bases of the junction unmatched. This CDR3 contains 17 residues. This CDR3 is CASRTTGSGGLNYGYTF. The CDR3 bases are TGCGCCAGCAGGACGACAGGTTCAGGGGGATTAAACTATGGCTACACCTTC.

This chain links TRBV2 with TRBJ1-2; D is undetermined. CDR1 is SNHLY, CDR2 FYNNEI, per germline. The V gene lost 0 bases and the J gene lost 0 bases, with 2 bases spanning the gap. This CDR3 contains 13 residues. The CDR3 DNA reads TGTGCCAGCAGTGAAGCTGCTAACTATGGCTACACCTTC. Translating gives CASSEAANYGYTF.

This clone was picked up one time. The CDR3 DNA reads as TGTGCCAGCAGGATGACAGGGGCCTACGAGCAGTACTTC. The encoded protein is CASRMTGAYEQYF. The gene calls are TRBV5-4 and TRBJ2-7; 8 bases are shared with TRBD1. The germline V gene has CDR1 SGHNT and CDR2 YYREEE (reference sequence). This CDR3 has 13 amino acids. The trim removed 5 bases at V and 2 bases at J, leaving 3 bases unmatched.